This passage covers 20 T cell receptor beta chains from one sample sequenced in a study of T-cell memory formation after mild COVID-19. TCRdb used MiXCR to reprocess the 5' RACE reads, holding one entry per CDR3 protein. The sample lists hundreds of thousands of distinct CDR3 sequences, 20% occurring once. The sample taken for sequencing was PBMCs or a T cell subset sorted from them (not recorded which). The receptors come from an adult woman who had mild COVID-19 (a few samples of this study predate the infection). Cell type and time point are not known.

The genes are TRBV7-3 and TRBJ2-2, with 9 bases that match TRBD2. Germline V CDR1 and CDR2: SGHTA, FQGTGA. With 0 bases clipped from V and 5 bases from J, the junction kept 1 base outside the gene matches. CDR3 length equals 15 residues. This CDR3 reads CASSLTGLATGELFF. CDR3 bases: TGTGCCAGCAGCTTAACGGGACTAGCTACCGGGGAGCTGTTTTTT.

In nucleotides, the CDR3 is TGTGCCAGCAGCCAAGTTTCGGGACAAAACTATGGCTACACCTTC. Its protein product is CASSQVSGQNYGYTF. J is TRBJ1-2 and V is TRBV4-2, with TRBD1 as a possible D gene (6 bases). The CDR3 spans 15 residues. V was pared by 1 base and J by 2 bases, with 11 bases between. Germline V gene sequence: CDR1 LGHNA, CDR2 YNFKEQ.

Here the CDR3 reads CASSADGGGYYEQYF. The CDR3 DNA sequence: TGTGCCAGCAGCGCAGACGGGGGAGGCTATTACGAGCAGTACTTC. The chain links TRBV9 to TRBJ2-7, with D perhaps matching TRBD2 (6 bases). Trimming stripped 3 bases from V and 4 bases from J, with 17 bases between. CDR3 size: 15 residues. CDR1 and CDR2 from the germline V gene are SGDLS and YYNGEE. The complete variable domain, with remaining parts taken from reference TRBV9 and TRBJ2-7, reads DSGVTQTPKHLITATGQRVTLRCSPRSGDLSVYWYQQSLDQGLQFLIQYYNGEERAKGNILERFSAQQFPDLHSELNLSSLELGDSALYFCASSADGGGYYEQYFGPGTRLTVT.

The V call is TRBV7-3, the J call TRBJ2-1; TRBD1 matches at 12 bases. The CDR3 extends over 15 amino acids. Germline CDR1 and CDR2: SGHTA and FQGTGA. V gave up 8 bases and J gave up 7 bases; unmatched junction bases: 9. The CDR3 loop is CASAPGQGARNEQFF. The CDR3 DNA is TGTGCCAGCGCCCCGGGACAGGGGGCGAGGAATGAGCAGTTCTTC.

This clonotype was observed a handful of times. The chain links TRBV18 to TRBJ1-1; TRBD1 might be the D (5 bases). Germline V gene sequence: CDR1 KGHSH, CDR2 LQKENI. The CDR3 runs 16 residues. The V end was cut by 2 bases, the J end by 1 base, with 14 bases between. The CDR3 DNA reads as TGTGCCAGCTCACCAGAACTTCCGGGGCCGAACACTGAAGCTTTCTTT. Protein product: CASSPELPGPNTEAFF. The full variable domain, completed using reference TRBV18 and TRBJ1-1, is NAGVMQNPRHLVRRRGQEARLRCSPMKGHSHVYWYRQLPEEGLKFMVYLQKENIIDESGMPKERFSAEFPKEGPSILRIQQVVRGDSAAYFCASSPELPGPNTEAFFGQGTRLTVV.

The rearrangement joins TRBV5-1 to TRBJ2-7; TRBD2 agrees at 9 bases. CDR1 is SGHRS, CDR2 YFSETQ, per germline. This CDR3 region has 16 residues. Unmatched junction bases numbered 11, after V lost 4 bases and J lost 3 bases. This CDR3 reads CASSRLPSGAYYEQYF. The CDR3 DNA reads TGCGCCAGCAGCCGGTTACCTAGCGGGGCTTACTACGAGCAGTACTTC. Looking up the rest from reference TRBV5-1 and TRBJ2-7 gives the full variable domain: KAGVTQTPRYLIKTRGQQVTLSCSPISGHRSVSWYQQTPGQGLQFLFEYFSETQRNKGNFPGRFSGRQFSNSRSEMNVSTLELGDSALYLCASSRLPSGAYYEQYFGPGTRLTVT.

In this sample, this clonotype turned up many times. Just one base apart from a much larger clone, this may be a read error. The chain couples TRBV11-2 to TRBJ2-1, with D hard to call. V was cut by 1 base and J by 5 bases, with 3 bases left in between. Germline V gene lookup returns CDR1 SGHAT and CDR2 FQNNGV. This CDR3 has 12 amino acids. The CDR3 region is CASSLGNNEQFF. For the CDR3, the DNA is TGTGCCAGCAGCTTAGGGAACAATGAGCAGTTCTTC.

This clonotype was picked up a small number of times. This chain connects TRBV12-3 or TRBV12-4 to TRBJ2-1, with 7 bases lining up with TRBD2. The ends lost 3 bases at V and 0 bases at J; junction bases unmatched: 8. The CDR3 is made up of 17 amino acids. The CDR3 nucleotides read TGTGCCAGCAGTTTTATAGCGGGTGCTAGCTCCTACAATGAGCAGTTCTTC. It is translated as CASSFIAGASSYNEQFF.

The CDR3 bases are TGTGCCACCCAAGGCCGTCGTTCCGACTACGAGCAGTACTTC. It encodes CATQGRRSDYEQYF. The chain uses TRBV15 and TRBJ2-7; no reliable D call. The CDR3 totals 14 residues. Trimming shortened V by 8 bases and J by 3 bases, and 17 bases separated the two germline ends. In germline, CDR1 is LNHNV, CDR2 YYDKDF (reference sequence).

This clonotype appeared many times. The V and J genes are TRBV7-9 and TRBJ2-1; 9 bases align to TRBD1. V was pared by 4 bases and J by 1 base, with 14 bases of the junction left unmatched. The CDR3 has 19 amino acids. Germline V CDR1 and CDR2: SEHNR, FQNEAQ (reference sequence). This CDR3 reads CASSSTGTGKFRSYNEQFF. CDR3 DNA: TGTGCCAGCAGCTCGACCGGGACAGGGAAGTTTAGGTCCTACAATGAGCAGTTCTTC.

A remark on this clonotype: A read error may be the cause here, since a much bigger clone is one base away. J is TRBJ2-5 and V is TRBV4-2; the D gene is possibly TRBD2 (5 bases). Germline V CDR1 and CDR2: LGHNA, YNFKEQ. The CDR3 covers 14 residues. The CDR3 bases are TGTGCCAGCAGCCAAACAGAGGGTGGAGAGACCCTGTACTTC. As protein: CASSQTEGGETLYF.

The V call is TRBV7-9, the J call TRBJ2-1, with a weak D call TRBD1 (5 bases). Germline V CDR1 and CDR2: SEHNR, FQNEAQ (reference sequence). Trimming pared 5 bases from V and 7 bases from J, leaving 21 bases between. This CDR3 spans 16 amino acids. For the CDR3, the DNA is TGTGCCAGCAGCCACTCTGGCTGGGGCCTGACAAATGAGCAGTTCTTC. This gives the protein CASSHSGWGLTNEQFF.

This chain links TRBV5-1 with TRBJ2-7; 8 bases are shared with TRBD1. Trimming took 6 bases from V and 3 from J; bases not matched to a gene: 8. CDR3 length: 14 amino acids. Germline CDR1 is SGHRS and CDR2 is YFSETQ. CDR3 residues: CASKGQGLYYEQYF. CDR3 coding DNA: TGCGCCAGCAAAGGACAGGGCCTCTACTACGAGCAGTACTTC. Using reference TRBV5-1 and TRBJ2-7 for the parts outside the CDR3, the full variable domain is KAGVTQTPRYLIKTRGQQVTLSCSPISGHRSVSWYQQTPGQGLQFLFEYFSETQRNKGNFPGRFSGRQFSNSRSEMNVSTLELGDSALYLCASKGQGLYYEQYFGPGTRLTVT.

The chain joins TRBV20-1 to TRBJ1-2; possibly TRBD1 for D (6 bases). V was trimmed by 4 bases and J by 8 bases, leaving 17 bases between them. This CDR3 is 13 amino acids long. Germline V lookup: CDR1 DFQATT, CDR2 SNEGSKA (reference sequence). The CDR3 spells CSAKQGGQGGYTF. CDR3 in DNA: TGCAGTGCTAAACAGGGAGGTCAAGGGGGCTACACCTTC.

The chain has TRBV7-6 and TRBJ2-2; D gene unclear. V dropped 2 bases and J dropped 1 base, with 11 bases sitting between them. This CDR3 is 16 amino acids long. CDR1 SGHVS and CDR2 FNYEAQ come from the germline V gene. The CDR3 DNA follows: TGTGCCAGCAGCTTATCTCTTCTTGAGAACACCGGGGAGCTGTTTTTT. As protein: CASSLSLLENTGELFF.

This clonotype was seen only a few times. One junction end does not reproduce the germline sequence, and a read error may be involved. V and J are TRBV7-9 and TRBJ2-7, with TRBD1 as a possible D gene (6 bases). Germline CDR1 is SEHNR and CDR2 is FQNEAQ (reference sequence). This CDR3 has 12 residues. The CDR3 sequence: CASSLARGRPEF. The DNA of the CDR3 is TGTGCCAGCAGCTTGGCCAGGGGTCGACCCGAGTTC.

The chain couples TRBV7-9 to TRBJ1-5; D perhaps matches TRBD1 (6 bases). CDR3 size: 14 residues. Germline lookup yields CDR1 SEHNR and CDR2 FQNEAQ (reference sequence). V was clipped by 7 bases and J by 0 bases, with 10 bases between them. The DNA for the CDR3 is TGTGCCAGCACTTCAGGGGCTAGCAATCAGCCCCAGCATTTT. Translated, it gives CASTSGASNQPQHF.

This clonotype appeared a few times. The rearrangement links TRBV18 to TRBJ2-1; possibly TRBD1 for D (7 bases). This CDR3 region has 15 residues. The germline gives CDR1 KGHSH, CDR2 LQKENI. Trimming pared 6 bases from V and 1 base from J, leaving 13 bases between. CDR3 protein: CASSRGTASYNEQFF. The CDR3 DNA is TGTGCCAGCTCCCGGGGGACAGCGTCCTACAATGAGCAGTTCTTC.

This clonotype was seen a few times. The chain recombines TRBV7-2 with TRBJ1-1; D perhaps matches TRBD1 (6 bases). This CDR3 has 14 residues. Germline V lookup: CDR1 SGHTA, CDR2 FQGNSA. Trimming cost V 7 bases and J 5 bases, with 17 bases left between them. The CDR3: CASTLGGFSTEAFF. DNA of the CDR3: TGTGCCAGCACTCTAGGGGGGTTTTCGACTGAAGCTTTCTTT.

This chain connects TRBV4-1 to TRBJ2-7; perhaps TRBD2 as D (6 bases). The germline gives CDR1 MGHRA, CDR2 YSYEKL. This CDR3 is 14 amino acids long. V was cut by 0 bases and J by 4 bases, with 10 bases left in between. The CDR3 spells CASSQDWGVYEQYF. In nucleotides, the CDR3 is TGCGCCAGCAGCCAAGATTGGGGGGTATACGAGCAGTACTTC.